This is a list of T cell receptor beta chains from one sample in a study of breast tumors, draining lymph nodes, adjacent tissues. Using its own MiXCR run on the multiplex PCR reads, TCRdb lists one record per CDR3 protein. The profile covers about 100,000 distinct CDR3 sequences, with 21% appearing a single time and over 1% taken by the ten largest. Sequenced material: axillary lymph node tissue. These receptors all stem from a female donor with breast cancer. Some clones in this sample may be carry-over from other donors' samples. Each CDR3 is given with its conserved first and last residue. Some rows have no size entry. The others give once, few or many, or a class for an expanded clone.

V,J,size,CDR3
TRBV20-1,TRBJ2-5,many,CSASQDQETQYF
TRBV6-1,TRBJ2-1,few,CASSGVGGSSYNEQFF
TRBV24-1,TRBJ2-2,many,CATSGSSGLDTGELFF
TRBV3-1,TRBJ1-3,many,CASSQVPGNTIYF
TRBV19,TRBJ1-2,many,CASSIGQPNGYTF
TRBV20-1,TRBJ1-2,many,CSARQGELYGYTF
TRBV5-1,TRBJ1-6,many,CASSLGGYSPLHF
TRBV9,TRBJ2-2,many,CASSVGGAQAGELFF
TRBV6-5,TRBJ1-6,many,CASSTNRGLSSPLHF
TRBV10-3,TRBJ1-2,few,CAISDGTTDGYTF
TRBV13,TRBJ2-7,many,CASSPTGLGQGAPYEQYF
TRBV20-1,TRBJ2-1,many,CRGESGRHTEQFF
TRBV20-1,TRBJ2-2,many,CSARPGLTNTGELFF
TRBV12-3/TRBV12-4,TRBJ1-5,many,CASSARGGLNQPQHF
TRBV5-6,TRBJ1-3,many,CASSPRGAPSGNTIYF
TRBV20-1,TRBJ2-5,many,CSAQEETQYF
TRBV6-5,TRBJ2-1,many,CASSRTLGEEQFF
TRBV2,TRBJ2-1,many,CASTLQRYNEQFF
TRBV10-3,TRBJ2-1,many,CATGRNEQFF
TRBV19,TRBJ2-7,many,CASKPSRGNYEQYF
TRBV4-1,TRBJ2-7,many,CASSQGHLSVGTRNEQYF
TRBV5-6,TRBJ2-4,.,CACSPLGSGRAGNIQYF
TRBV18,TRBJ1-2,few,CASSQAQGADYGYTF
TRBV2,TRBJ2-7,many,CASSESGTGGYEQYF
TRBV10-3,TRBJ2-2,many,CAVTDRERVGELFF
TRBV6-5,TRBJ1-2,many,CASSQGLGGYTF
TRBV7-9,TRBJ1-1,few,CASRKGGTEAFF
TRBV7-3,TRBJ2-3,many,CASSTTGSTDTQYF
TRBV4-1,TRBJ2-7,many,CASSPAGGFHEQYF
TRBV20-1,TRBJ2-7,many,CSASGGTPNEQYF
TRBV27,TRBJ1-5,many,CASSWGQGNQPQHF
TRBV14,TRBJ2-1,many,CASSPPGTVRGAEQFF
TRBV15,TRBJ2-5,many,CATSGGMETQYF
TRBV18,TRBJ1-2,.,CASPLTMIEPGYGYTF
TRBV11-2,TRBJ2-7,many,CASSLGRGFSYEQYF
TRBV19,TRBJ2-3,.,CASNIYGELTDTQYF
TRBV11-2,TRBJ2-3,many,CASSFLAGLTDTQYF
TRBV5-8,TRBJ2-3,medium-sized,CASSLGLADTQYF
TRBV19,TRBJ1-2,many,CASRPITGDGYTF
TRBV20-1,TRBJ2-7,many,CSARLAGTYEQYF
TRBV30,TRBJ2-2,.,CAWSNKPNTGELFF
TRBV20-1,TRBJ1-2,many,CKAAGANYGYTF
TRBV19,TRBJ1-2,many,CASRRQTGQQNYGYTF
TRBV12-5,TRBJ2-1,many,CASAYKTGPPHEQFF
TRBV5-1,TRBJ2-3,many,CASRPRTSGGVDTQYF
TRBV5-5,TRBJ1-6,many,CASSYRGGGNSPLHF
TRBV6-6,TRBJ2-4,.,CASRHPLGVAKNIQYF
TRBV13,TRBJ2-7,many,CASSLGLAGGKSSYEQYF
TRBV5-6,TRBJ1-2,once,CASSSGQGNYGYTF
TRBV2,TRBJ2-1,many,CASSKGLGYNEQFF
TRBV5-1,TRBJ1-6,.,CASSPTGENSPLRF
TRBV11-3,TRBJ2-2,once,CASSFTGLNTGELFF
TRBV3-1,TRBJ1-2,few,CASAPSTEEKGFWGYTF
TRBV9,TRBJ2-1,many,CASSTASGPSYNEQFF